This entry lists 17 T cell receptor beta chains sequenced from one sample in a study of T-cell memory formation after mild COVID-19. TCRdb itself ran the 5' RACE reads through MiXCR, one entry per CDR3 protein. In the table there are roughly 340,000 distinct CDR3 sequences, 15% of which are singletons. The specimen sequenced was PBMCs or a T cell subset sorted from them (not recorded which). Every receptor here comes from a man aged 18 to 29 who had mild COVID-19 (a few samples of this study predate the infection). Cell type and time point are not known.

This clonotype was counted a few times. V is TRBV7-9 and J is TRBJ1-1, with 7 bases identical to TRBD1. The CDR3 is made up of 14 amino acids. The J segment lost 6 bases and the V segment lost 5 bases, leaving 9 bases of the junction unmatched. Per the germline V gene, CDR1 is SEHNR and CDR2 is FQNEAQ (reference sequence). Here the CDR3 reads CASSTPVTGSEAFF. The CDR3 nucleotides read TGTGCCAGCAGCACGCCGGTGACAGGGTCTGAAGCTTTCTTT.

The DNA for the CDR3 is TGCGCCAGCCATCAGGGGACAGGGGACCGCAATGAGCAGTTCTTC. Amino acids: CASHQGTGDRNEQFF. This chain joins TRBV5-1 and TRBJ2-1; 10 positions agree with TRBD1. The CDR3 has 15 residues. Germline V gene sequence: CDR1 SGHRS, CDR2 YFSETQ. With 7 bases clipped from V and 6 bases from J, the junction kept 10 bases outside the gene matches.

This sequence joins TRBV5-1 and TRBJ2-3, with D hard to call. CDR1 and CDR2 (germline): SGHRS, YFSETQ. This CDR3 contains 16 residues. V lost 3 bases, J lost 1 base, and 15 bases lay in between. In nucleotides, the CDR3 is TGCGCCAGCAGCTCCGGACGGGTGGCCGGCACAGATACGCAGTATTTT. Amino acid sequence: CASSSGRVAGTDTQYF.

This clonotype was detected ten times or more. The rearrangement links TRBV4-1 to TRBJ2-7, with D maybe TRBD1 (7 bases). The CDR3 spans 15 residues. Between the trimmed V and J ends, which lost 2 bases and 2 bases, there was a span of 13 bases. Germline V gives CDR1 MGHRA, CDR2 YSYEKL. In DNA form, the CDR3 reads TGCGCCAGCAGCCAACGCCAGGGGGGACCCTACGAGCAGTACTTC. This codes for CASSQRQGGPYEQYF.

The chain couples TRBV7-8 to TRBJ2-5; D gene unclear. The CDR3 covers 12 residues. Germline values: CDR1 SGHVS, CDR2 FQNEAQ. Trimming left V 1 base short and J 7 bases short, with 7 bases between. The DNA for the CDR3 is TGTGCCAGCAGCTTAGATCGGCTGACCCAGTACTTC. It encodes CASSLDRLTQYF.

This clonotype occurred many times. This rearrangement joins TRBV12-3 or TRBV12-4 to TRBJ2-7, with 9 nucleotides matching TRBD1. V gave up 6 bases and J gave up 2 bases; unmatched junction bases: 5. The CDR3 runs 14 residues. CDR3 sequence: CASRMGQGPYEQYF. Here the CDR3 DNA reads TGTGCCAGCAGAATGGGACAGGGCCCCTACGAGCAGTACTTC.

The chain is built from TRBV6-2 or TRBV6-3 and TRBJ2-1; D unclear. The ends were cut back, 5 bases at V and 9 bases at J, with 11 bases in the middle. The CDR3 totals 12 residues. Germline CDR1 is MNHEY and CDR2 is SVGEGT. The CDR3 DNA is TGTGCCAGCAGTCCTCGTTTGGGTGAGCAGTTCTTC. This encodes CASSPRLGEQFF.

This clonotype was found a few times. V gene TRBV6-5 combines with J gene TRBJ2-6, with 9 bases that match TRBD1. The CDR3 consists of 18 residues. Germline assignment: CDR1 MNHEY and CDR2 SVGAGI. With V trimmed by 1 base and J by 0 bases, 4 bases remained unmatched. CDR3 DNA sequence: TGTGCCAGCAGTTACTACCGGGACAGGGCCTCTGGGGCCAACGTCCTGACTTTC. Translation: CASSYYRDRASGANVLTF.

The table lists this clonotype with a few counts. The gene calls are TRBV6-5 and TRBJ2-1, with TRBD2 matching over 9 bases. V lost 6 bases to trimming and J lost 8 bases; unmatched junction nucleotides: 5. Germline CDR1 MNHEY, CDR2 SVGAGI. The CDR3 has 13 residues. The CDR3 DNA follows: TGTGCCAGCAGAGGCGGGGGGGCGGATGAGCAGTTCTTC. Its protein is CASRGGGADEQFF.

This clonotype was seen a few times. CDR3 protein: CASSPQGAGYGYTF. The CDR3, as DNA: TGTGCCAGCAGCCCACAGGGGGCTGGTTATGGCTACACCTTC. The chain employs TRBV7-3 and TRBJ1-2; 9 bases map to TRBD1. CDR3 size: 14 residues. Germline-derived CDR1 and CDR2 are SGHTA and FQGTGA. Unmatched junction bases numbered 6, after V lost 5 bases and J lost 5 bases. Full variable domain (missing parts from reference TRBV7-3 and TRBJ1-2): GAGVSQTPSNKVTEKGKYVELRCDPISGHTALYWYRQSLGQGPEFLIYFQGTGAADDSGLPNDRFFAVRPEGSVSTLKIQRTERGDSAVYLCASSPQGAGYGYTFGSGTRLTVV.

This clonotype has a single count. The chain uses TRBV19 and TRBJ1-1, with 7 bases fitting TRBD1. This CDR3 has 16 amino acids. CDR1 is LNHDA and CDR2 is SQIVND in the germline V gene (reference sequence). Trimming took 1 base from V and 1 from J; bases not matched to a gene: 6. The CDR3 spells CASSIGQTGRNTEAFF. CDR3 nucleotide sequence: TGTGCCAGTAGTATAGGACAGACAGGGAGGAACACTGAAGCTTTCTTT.

The chain is built from TRBV29-1 and TRBJ2-1; unclear D gene. V shed 4 bases and J shed 0 bases, with 16 bases lying between them. The germline V gene has CDR1 SQVTM and CDR2 ANQGSEA. This CDR3 region has 16 residues. CDR3 sequence: CSVVGPFASSYNEQFF. CDR3 DNA sequence: TGCAGCGTTGTAGGCCCCTTTGCGAGCTCCTACAATGAGCAGTTCTTC.

The V and J genes are TRBV27 and TRBJ2-5, with no clear D. The CDR3 has 13 amino acids. V gave up 6 bases and J gave up 5 bases, with 13 bases separating them. Germline V gene sequence: CDR1 MNHEY, CDR2 SMNVEV (reference sequence). The CDR3 is CASSSQRVETQYF. The CDR3, as DNA: TGTGCCAGCAGCTCTCAAAGGGTGGAGACCCAGTACTTC.

This clonotype was recorded many times. The chain is built from TRBV5-1 and TRBJ2-7; TRBD1 matches 9 bases. V was pared by 0 bases and J by 4 bases, with 8 bases of the junction left unmatched. There are 16 residues in the CDR3. CDR1 is SGHRS and CDR2 is YFSETQ in the germline V gene. CDR3 in DNA: TGCGCCAGCAGCTTGGCCCCACAGGGGGCGCCTTACGAGCAGTACTTC. This translates into CASSLAPQGAPYEQYF.

The chain joins TRBV11-2 to TRBJ2-1; D perhaps matches TRBD1 (6 bases). The CDR3 contains 14 residues. Deletions cut 3 bases from V and 6 bases from J, with 12 bases between. Germline V CDR1 and CDR2: SGHAT, FQNNGV. The CDR3 spells CASSLNQGFNEQFF. Here the CDR3 DNA reads TGTGCCAGCAGCTTGAATCAGGGGTTCAATGAGCAGTTCTTC.

This clonotype was recorded at least ten times. The CDR3 coding sequence is TGTGCCAGCAGTGACAGGGTCCACCAGCCCCAGCATTTT. Translation: CASSDRVHQPQHF. The chain couples TRBV6-2 or TRBV6-3 to TRBJ1-5; 7 nucleotides match TRBD1. Germline CDR1 MNHEY, CDR2 SVGEGT. This CDR3 has 13 residues. J lost 7 bases, V lost 5 bases, and 5 bases had no gene match.

There are many counts of this clonotype. The chain carries TRBV7-8 and TRBJ2-5, with TRBD2 identical over 12 bases. J gave up 7 bases and V 6 bases, and 9 bases lay outside the gene matches. The germline gives CDR1 SGHVS, CDR2 FQNEAQ. The CDR3 spans 15 residues. This CDR3 reads CASSVGTSGPLTQYF. The CDR3 region has the DNA TGTGCCAGCAGTGTCGGGACTAGCGGGCCCCTGACCCAGTACTTC. Full variable domain (outside the CDR3, taken from reference TRBV7-8 and TRBJ2-5): GAGVSQSPRYKVAKRGQDVALRCDPISGHVSLFWYQQALGQGPEFLTYFQNEAQLDKSGLPSDRFFAERPEGSVSTLKIQRTQQEDSAVYLCASSVGTSGPLTQYFGPGTRLLVL.